One and the same sample provided the 27 T cell receptor beta chains below, sequenced in a study of cytomegalovirus exposure and HLA in healthy donors. 13 Jbeta primers and 60 Vbeta primers were used for the PCR. Method: immunoSEQ multiplex PCR; TCRdb's copy keeps in-frame clones and lacks some. Here the sample spans over 150,000 clones, under 80% being singletons. The sequencing sample was made of PBMCs. The source is a man younger than 45 in good health and CMV-seronegative.

The V gene is TRBV25-1, the J gene TRBJ2-3; D call uncertain. V was clipped by 5 bases and J by 3 bases, with 3 bases between them. This CDR3 is 11 amino acids long. Germline CDR1 is MGHDK and CDR2 is SYGVNS. CDR3 amino acids: CASSTTDTQYF. CDR3 DNA: TGTGCCAGCAGTACAACAGATACGCAGTATTTT.

This rearrangement joins TRBV7-2 to TRBJ2-7; D is perhaps TRBD2 (7 bases). Trimming cost V 6 bases and J 12 bases, with 21 bases left between them. The CDR3 has 13 amino acids. Looked up from germline, CDR1 is SGHTA and CDR2 is FQGNSA. CDR3 DNA sequence: TGTGCCAGCAGTCCAATCGGGGGGCCCTCACCGTACTTC. It yields the protein CASSPIGGPSPYF.

This clone has just one count. Relative to the germline gene, one junction end is altered; a read error may explain this. The V and J genes are TRBV6-5 and TRBJ1-2, with D unclear. This CDR3 comprises 14 residues. Germline V CDR1 and CDR2: MNHEY, SVGAGI. DNA for the CDR3: TGTGCCAGCAGTTCCCTCAATGACCACTATGGCTGCACCTTC. This translates into CASSSLNDHYGCTF.

This chain uses TRBV6-6 with TRBJ2-1; 9 bases fit TRBD1. Losses at the gene ends were 7 bases for V and 6 bases for J; bases not matched to a gene: 13. CDR1 is MNHNY and CDR2 is SVGAGI in the germline V gene (reference sequence). CDR3 length: 16 amino acids. CDR3 sequence reads: CASNDYGTGKVNEQFF. The CDR3 bases are TGTGCCAGCAATGACTACGGGACAGGGAAGGTCAATGAGCAGTTCTTC.

The V call is TRBV6-4, the J call TRBJ2-1; TRBD2 matches 9 bases. In germline, CDR1 is MRHNA, CDR2 SNTAGT. Trimming took 4 bases from V and 6 from J; bases not matched to a gene: 7. The CDR3 is 15 amino acids. The CDR3 DNA follows: TGTGCCAGCAGTGCCTTAGCGGGGGCGGGCAATGAGCAGTTCTTC. Encoded protein: CASSALAGAGNEQFF.

This clone was seen only a few times. In nucleotides, the CDR3 is TGTGCCAGCACCTTAAATGGGGCAGCGGGGGTAAACACCATATATTTT. Amino acid sequence: CASTLNGAAGVNTIYF. The genes are TRBV28 and TRBJ1-3; TRBD1 is a possible D gene (5 bases). CDR1 is MDHEN and CDR2 is SYDVKM in the germline V gene. This CDR3 has 16 amino acids. V dropped 7 bases and J dropped 6 bases, with 22 bases sitting between them.

Here the CDR3 reads CASSPTGRGAWLFF. As DNA, the CDR3 is TGTGCCAGCAGTCCGACCGGACGGGGGGCATGGCTGTTTTTT. The chain couples TRBV27 to TRBJ1-4; possible D gene TRBD1, 6 bases. CDR1 and CDR2 from the germline V gene are MNHEY and SMNVEV (reference sequence). Trimming removed 5 bases at V and 14 bases at J, with 21 bases between. The CDR3 sequence is 14 residues long. Complete variable domain (other parts from reference TRBV27 and TRBJ1-4): EAQVTQNPRYLITVTGKKLTVTCSQNMNHEYMSWYRQDPGLGLRQIYYSMNVEVTDKGDVPEGYKVSRKEKRNFPLILESPSPNQTSLYFCASSPTGRGAWLFFGSGTQLSVL.

The chain couples TRBV5-5 to TRBJ1-5; TRBD1 matches at 9 bases. From germline, CDR1 is SGHKS and CDR2 YYEKEE (reference sequence). The CDR3 sequence is 15 residues long. V lost 2 bases, J lost 6 bases, and 6 bases stayed unmatched. The CDR3 DNA sequence: TGTGCCAGCAGCTTAACAGGGGGCGTGACTCAGCCCCAGCATTTT. Amino acids: CASSLTGGVTQPQHF. Supplemented by reference TRBV5-5 and TRBJ1-5, the full variable domain reads DAGVTQSPTHLIKTRGQQVTLRCSPISGHKSVSWYQQVLGQGPQFIFQYYEKEERGRGNFPDRFSARQFPNYSSELNVNALLLGDSALYLCASSLTGGVTQPQHFGDGTRLSIL.

The chain employs TRBV18 and TRBJ2-6, with 12 positions matching TRBD2. The CDR3 covers 18 residues. Trimming cost V 4 bases and J 2 bases; bases outside gene matches: 6. Per the germline V gene, CDR1 is KGHSH and CDR2 is LQKENI. The CDR3 here is CASSLASGGAAGANVLTF. CDR3 DNA: TGTGCCAGCTCACTGGCTAGCGGGGGGGCCGCTGGGGCCAACGTCCTGACTTTC.

This clone was found a few times. V is TRBV5-1 and J is TRBJ2-7; 9 bases are shared with TRBD1. The germline V gene has CDR1 SGHRS and CDR2 YFSETQ. The ends lost 1 base at V and 3 bases at J; junction bases unmatched: 8. This CDR3 comprises 16 residues. The CDR3 sequence: CASSLSDRGGFYEQYF. DNA for the CDR3: TGCGCCAGCAGCTTGTCAGACAGGGGGGGCTTCTACGAGCAGTACTTC.

The gene calls are TRBV27 and TRBJ2-3; 7 bases match TRBD2. The CDR3 totals 16 residues. CDR1 is MNHEY, CDR2 SMNVEV, per germline (reference sequence). V gave up 3 bases and J gave up 5 bases; unmatched junction bases: 11. The CDR3 nucleotides read TGTGCCAGCAGTTTGGTTCCAGCGGGGCGGGGAGATACGCAGTATTTT. This sequence encodes CASSLVPAGRGDTQYF.

The rearrangement joins TRBV6-6 to TRBJ2-3; 12 nucleotides align to TRBD2. This CDR3 is built from 16 residues. CDR1 is MNHNY and CDR2 is SVGAGI in the germline V gene (reference sequence). The V gene end was trimmed by 6 bases and the J gene end by 0 bases; junction bases not matched to a gene: 4. The CDR3 here is CASSRGLAGSTDTQYF. CDR3 nucleotide sequence: TGTGCCAGCAGCCGAGGACTAGCGGGGAGCACAGATACGCAGTATTTT.

The chain joins TRBV7-8 to TRBJ2-2; maybe TRBD2 (5 bases). CDR1 and CDR2 (germline): SGHVS, FQNEAQ. This CDR3 spans 15 amino acids. V was clipped by 7 bases and J by 5 bases, with 17 bases between them. CDR3 sequence reads: CASNLKRTETGELFF. CDR3 in DNA: TGTGCCAGCAACCTAAAACGGACTGAGACCGGGGAGCTGTTTTTT.

The chain uses TRBV13 and TRBJ2-6; TRBD1 is a possible D gene (6 bases). This CDR3 has 16 residues. V was pared by 2 bases and J by 2 bases, with 10 bases between. Germline-derived CDR1 and CDR2 are PRHDT and FYEKMQ (reference sequence). The CDR3 region has the DNA TGTGCCAGCAGCTTACCTGGGACAACTGGGGCCAACGTCCTGACTTTC. It specifies CASSLPGTTGANVLTF. The full variable domain, its missing parts supplied by reference TRBV13 and TRBJ2-6, is AAGVIQSPRHLIKEKRETATLKCYPIPRHDTVYWYQQGPGQDPQFLISFYEKMQSDKGSIPDRFSAQQFSDYHSELNMSSLELGDSALYFCASSLPGTTGANVLTFGAGSRLTVL.

The gene calls are TRBV6-5 and TRBJ2-5; D is possibly TRBD1 (6 bases). CDR3 length: 13 amino acids. Germline lookup yields CDR1 MNHEY and CDR2 SVGAGI. Trimming took off 9 bases at V and 5 bases at J, with 16 bases between the two ends. The CDR3 is CASRFPGAETQYF. Here the CDR3 DNA reads TGTGCCAGTAGATTCCCAGGGGCTGAGACCCAGTACTTC.

The genes are TRBV19 and TRBJ2-7; 11 nucleotides match TRBD2. Germline CDR1 LNHDA, CDR2 SQIVND (reference sequence). The CDR3 is 15 residues long. J lost 2 bases, V lost 7 bases, and 7 bases had no gene match. CDR3 region: CASTPGLADTYEQYF. DNA for the CDR3: TGTGCCAGTACCCCGGGACTAGCGGATACCTACGAGCAGTACTTC.

The table lists this clone with a count of one. The chain's CDR3 is CASRPTSGGAGEQFF. CDR3 nucleotides: TGTGCCAGCAGGCCGACTAGCGGGGGGGCCGGGGAGCAGTTCTTC. The rearrangement joins TRBV6-5 to TRBJ2-1, with 14 bases matching TRBD2. V dropped 6 bases and J dropped 10; count of bases not matched to a gene: 8. The CDR3 consists of 15 residues. Germline lookup yields CDR1 MNHEY and CDR2 SVGAGI.

The sample holds a few counts of this clone. The rearrangement uses TRBV7-2 and TRBJ1-2; TRBD1 aligns across 8 bases. The CDR3 is made up of 17 amino acids. The germline V gene encodes CDR1 SGHTA and CDR2 FQGNSA. The V gene end was trimmed by 5 bases and the J gene end by 4 bases; junction bases not matched to a gene: 15. The CDR3 here is CASSEQGGGGLGYGYTF. The CDR3 DNA follows: TGTGCCAGCAGCGAACAGGGGGGGGGCGGATTAGGCTATGGCTACACCTTC.

The genes are TRBV15 and TRBJ2-4; 7 bases map to TRBD2. V was pared by 5 bases and J by 0 bases, with 4 bases of the junction left unmatched. Per germline, CDR1 LNHNV and CDR2 YYDKDF (reference sequence). CDR3 size: 15 residues. The CDR3 DNA follows: TGTGCCACCAGCGGTGGCGGGGGAGCCAAAAACATTCAGTACTTC. Translating it yields CATSGGGGAKNIQYF.

This clone showed up just a few times. V and J are TRBV6-6 and TRBJ1-1; D ambiguous. Germline CDR1 reads MNHNY; CDR2 reads SVGAGI (reference sequence). V lost 6 bases to trimming and J lost 1 base, with 9 bases between them. This CDR3 comprises 13 residues. CDR3 amino acids: CASRTQKNTEAFF. CDR3 coding DNA: TGTGCCAGCAGGACTCAGAAGAACACTGAAGCTTTCTTT.

This clone has a handful of counts. The chain couples TRBV19 to TRBJ1-5; the D gene is possibly TRBD1 (6 bases). The CDR3 loop spans 13 amino acids. Germline V gene lookup returns CDR1 LNHDA and CDR2 SQIVND (reference sequence). Trimming removed 4 bases at V and 4 bases at J, with 8 bases between. CDR3 DNA sequence: TGTGCCAGTAGTACCAGGGGTAATCAGCCCCAGCATTTT. Translated: CASSTRGNQPQHF.

This chain links TRBV6-5 with TRBJ1-1; the match to TRBD1 covers 9 bases. Germline V gene sequence: CDR1 MNHEY, CDR2 SVGAGI. With 6 bases clipped from V and 6 bases from J, the junction kept 8 bases outside the gene matches. The CDR3 covers 14 residues. This CDR3 reads CASSRPGQGAEAFF. Written as DNA, the CDR3 is TGTGCCAGCAGCCGACCGGGACAGGGAGCTGAAGCTTTCTTT.

The chain uses TRBV6-5 and TRBJ2-7; 9 positions match TRBD1. V dropped 6 bases and J dropped 3; count of bases not matched to a gene: 3. This CDR3 contains 13 residues. Per germline, CDR1 MNHEY and CDR2 SVGAGI. This chain's CDR3 is CASRTGGNYEQYF. The CDR3 coding sequence is TGTGCCAGCAGAACAGGGGGCAACTACGAGCAGTACTTC.

The sample holds one count of this clone. The V call is TRBV14, the J call TRBJ1-2; D unresolved. The CDR3 has 14 amino acids. The V end lost 4 bases, the J end lost 7 bases, and 16 bases lay between the germline ends. From germline, CDR1 is SGHDN and CDR2 FVKESK. As DNA, the CDR3 is TGTGCCAGCAGCCCCACCACGGGAATAAGTGGCTACACCTTC. Translated: CASSPTTGISGYTF.

This clone showed up just once. This chain joins TRBV6-1 and TRBJ1-1; D perhaps matches TRBD1 (6 bases). Germline V lookup: CDR1 MNHNS, CDR2 SASEGT. V gave up 6 bases and J gave up 11 bases, with 13 bases separating them. The CDR3 sequence is 11 residues long. CDR3 loop: CASSPGVSAFF. The CDR3 nucleotides read TGTGCCAGCAGCCCAGGGGTGAGTGCTTTCTTT.

The chain uses TRBV19 and TRBJ2-1, with 10 nucleotides matching TRBD1. Germline CDR1 LNHDA, CDR2 SQIVND (reference sequence). Trimming took 3 bases from V and 4 from J; bases not matched to a gene: 9. The CDR3 contains 17 residues. The CDR3: CASSISGTGEAYNEQFF. CDR3 nucleotide sequence: TGTGCCAGTAGTATTTCCGGGACAGGGGAGGCGTACAATGAGCAGTTCTTC.

With respect to this clone: Other DNA sequences in the same sample also yield this CDR3. The chain combines TRBV28 with TRBJ2-7, with D tentatively TRBD2 (5 bases). The germline V gene encodes CDR1 MDHEN and CDR2 SYDVKM. Between the trimmed V and J ends, which lost 5 bases and 6 bases, there was a span of 17 bases. The CDR3 has 14 residues. CDR3 in amino acids: CASSPRGLLSEQYF. CDR3 in DNA: TGTGCCAGCAGTCCTCGCGGGCTGCTCTCCGAGCAGTACTTC.